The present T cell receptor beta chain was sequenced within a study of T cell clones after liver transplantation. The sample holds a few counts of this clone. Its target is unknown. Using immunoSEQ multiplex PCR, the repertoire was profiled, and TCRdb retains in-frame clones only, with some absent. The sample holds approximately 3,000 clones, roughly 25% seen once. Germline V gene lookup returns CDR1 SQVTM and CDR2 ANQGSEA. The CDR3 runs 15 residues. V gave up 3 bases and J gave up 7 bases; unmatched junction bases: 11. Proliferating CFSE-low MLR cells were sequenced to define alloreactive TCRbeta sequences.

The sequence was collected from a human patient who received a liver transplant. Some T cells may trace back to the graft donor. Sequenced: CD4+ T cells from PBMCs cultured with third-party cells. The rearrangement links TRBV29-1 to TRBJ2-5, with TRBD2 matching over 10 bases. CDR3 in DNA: TGCAGCGTTGAGCATGCTAGCGGGGGTGGGGCGACCCAGTACTTC. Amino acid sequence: CSVEHASGGGATQYF.